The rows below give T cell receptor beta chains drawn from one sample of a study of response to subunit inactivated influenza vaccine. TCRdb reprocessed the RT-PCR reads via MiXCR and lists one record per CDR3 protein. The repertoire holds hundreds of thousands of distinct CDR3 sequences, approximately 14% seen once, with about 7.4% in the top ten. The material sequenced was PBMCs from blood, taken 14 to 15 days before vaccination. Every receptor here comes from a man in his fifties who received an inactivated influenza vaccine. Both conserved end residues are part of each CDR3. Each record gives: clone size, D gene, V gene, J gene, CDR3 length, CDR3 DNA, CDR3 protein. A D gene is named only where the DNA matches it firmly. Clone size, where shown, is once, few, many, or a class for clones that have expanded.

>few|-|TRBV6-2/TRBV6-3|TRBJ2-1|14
TGTGCCAGCAGTTACTCGAAGCTAGCCTATGAGCAGTTCTTC
CASSYSKLAYEQFF
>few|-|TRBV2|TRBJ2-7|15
TGTGCCAGCAGTGCGGAGGCAGGGATGGCCTACGAGCAGTACTTC
CASSAEAGMAYEQYF
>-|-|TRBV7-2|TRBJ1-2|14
TGTGCCGGCAGCTTAGGAAGCGGAAACTATGGCTACACCTTC
CAGSLGSGNYGYTF
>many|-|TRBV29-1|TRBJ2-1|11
TGCAGCGTTGGAGGCGGCAATGAGCAGTTCTTC
CSVGGGNEQFF
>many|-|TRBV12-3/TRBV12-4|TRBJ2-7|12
TGTGCCAGCAGTTCCTCATACTCCGAGCAGTACTTC
CASSSSYSEQYF
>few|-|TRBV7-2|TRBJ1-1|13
TGTGCCAGCAACCGGGGTAGGGGGACTGAAGCTTTCTTT
CASNRGRGTEAFF
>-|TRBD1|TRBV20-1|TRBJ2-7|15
TGCAGTGCTAGGGACAGGGTACCCTTGGGGTACGAGCAGTACTTC
CSARDRVPLGYEQYF
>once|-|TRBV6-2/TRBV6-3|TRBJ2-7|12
TGTGCCAGCAGTTTCGGGATGGGCGAGCAGTACTTC
CASSFGMGEQYF
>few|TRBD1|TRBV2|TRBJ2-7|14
TGTGCCAGCAGTGTCGGGACAGGAATCTACGAGCAGTACTTC
CASSVGTGIYEQYF
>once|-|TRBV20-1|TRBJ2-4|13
TGCAGTGCTTCATCCGGGACGAGGGACATTCAGTACTTC
CSASSGTRDIQYF
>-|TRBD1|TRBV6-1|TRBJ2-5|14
TGTGCCAGCAGTCCGGGACAGTGGGAAGAGACCCAGTACTTC
CASSPGQWEETQYF
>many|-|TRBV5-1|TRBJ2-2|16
TGCGCCAGCAGCTTGTCGTCGCAAGGGAACACCGGGGAGCTGTTTTTT
CASSLSSQGNTGELFF
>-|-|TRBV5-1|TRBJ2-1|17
TGCGCCAGCAGCTCAACCCCGGGCTCGAGTACCTACAATGAGCAGTTCTTC
CASSSTPGSSTYNEQFF
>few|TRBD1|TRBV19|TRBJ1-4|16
TGTGCCAGTAGTATAGCCGCGGACAGGCTAGGCGAAAAACTGTTTTTC
CASSIAADRLGEKLFF
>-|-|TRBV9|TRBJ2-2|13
TGTGCCAGCAGCGTTGATGGTACCGGGGAGCTGTTTTTT
CASSVDGTGELFF
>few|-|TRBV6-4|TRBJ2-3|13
TGTGCCAGCAGTGACCAGGGTTCCGATACGCAGTATTTT
CASSDQGSDTQYF
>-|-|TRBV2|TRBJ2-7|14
TGTGCCAGCGGCCTGGCCAGGAGCTCCTACGAGCAGTACTTC
CASGLARSSYEQYF
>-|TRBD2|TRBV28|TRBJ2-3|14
TGTGCCAGCCTTAGCGGGGGAATTACAGATACGCAGTATTTT
CASLSGGITDTQYF
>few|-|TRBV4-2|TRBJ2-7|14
TGTGCCAGCAGCCAAGAGTACAGGGCTTACGAGCAGTACTTC
CASSQEYRAYEQYF
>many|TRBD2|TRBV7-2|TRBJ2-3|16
TGTGCCAGCAGGCGTGAACTAGCGCAAAGCACAGATACGCAGTATTTT
CASRRELAQSTDTQYF
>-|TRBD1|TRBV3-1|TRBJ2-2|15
TGTGCCAGCAGCTCCGGGACAGGGATTGCCGGGGAGCTGTTTTTT
CASSSGTGIAGELFF
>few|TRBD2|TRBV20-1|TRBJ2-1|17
TGCAGTGCTAGAGATATTGAGGGGACTAGCGGTATCAATGAGCAGTTCTTC
CSARDIEGTSGINEQFF
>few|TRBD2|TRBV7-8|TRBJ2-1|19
TGTGCCAGCAGCTTAGCCTCCTTGCTAGCGGATATCGACTACAATGAGCAGTTCTTC
CASSLASLLADIDYNEQFF
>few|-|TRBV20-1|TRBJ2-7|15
TGCAGTGCTAGAGATTTAGAGACGGCCTCCTACGAGCAGTACTTC
CSARDLETASYEQYF
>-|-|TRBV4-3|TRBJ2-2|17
TGCGCCAGCAGCCAAGATCTGGTCAGGGAGAGGACCGGGGAGCTGTTTTTT
CASSQDLVRERTGELFF
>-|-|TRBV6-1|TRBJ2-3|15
TGTGCCAGCAGGGCCGGGACACCGAGCACAGATACGCAGTATTTT
CASRAGTPSTDTQYF
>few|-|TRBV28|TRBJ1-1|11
TGTGCCAGCAGTTTTGTGGGGGGAGCTTTCTTT
CASSFVGGAFF
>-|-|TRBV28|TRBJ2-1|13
TGTGCCAGCAGTTTAGCGGGGTGGGATGAGCAGTTCTTC
CASSLAGWDEQFF
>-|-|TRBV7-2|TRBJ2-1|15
TGTGCCAGCAGCAGTACGGGGGGCAACTACAATGAGCAGTTCTTC
CASSSTGGNYNEQFF
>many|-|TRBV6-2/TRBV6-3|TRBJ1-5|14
TGTGCCAGCAGGCGGGACGGATACAATCAGCCCCAGCATTTT
CASRRDGYNQPQHF
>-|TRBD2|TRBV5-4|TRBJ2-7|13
TGTGCCAGCAGCTCGGGGACTAGAAACGAGCAGTACTTC
CASSSGTRNEQYF
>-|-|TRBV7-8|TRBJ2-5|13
TGTGCCAGTACCCGGACGGCGCAAGAGACCCAGTACTTC
CASTRTAQETQYF
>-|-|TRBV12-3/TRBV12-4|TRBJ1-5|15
TGTGCCAGCAGTCCCCCCCGCCTGGGCAATCAGCCCCAGCATTTT
CASSPPRLGNQPQHF
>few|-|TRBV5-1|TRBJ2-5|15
TGCGCCAGCAGCTTGGGTCCGGGGCGAATCGAGACCCAGTACTTC
CASSLGPGRIETQYF
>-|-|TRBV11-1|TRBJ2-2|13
TGTGCCAGCAGCTTCCCGGAGACCGGGGAGCTGTTTTTT
CASSFPETGELFF
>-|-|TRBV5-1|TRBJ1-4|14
TGCGCCAGCAGCTTGGACGCAGGGTCAGAAAAACTGTTTTTT
CASSLDAGSEKLFF
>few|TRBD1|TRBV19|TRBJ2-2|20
TGTGCCAGTAGTTCCCCCCCCCCGGGACAGGGGCCACCGAACACCGGGGAGCTGTTTTTT
CASSSPPPGQGPPNTGELFF
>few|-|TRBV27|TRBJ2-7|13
TGTGCCAGCAGTCATGACCCTCATTACGAGCAGTACTTC
CASSHDPHYEQYF
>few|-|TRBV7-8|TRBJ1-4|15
TGTGCCAGCAGCCCCCGCATTGCAACTAATGAAAAACTGTTTTTT
CASSPRIATNEKLFF
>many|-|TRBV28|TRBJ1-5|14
TGTGCCAGCAGTTTATCCCTCGGATTTCAGCCCCAGCATTTT
CASSLSLGFQPQHF
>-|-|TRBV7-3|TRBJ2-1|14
TGTGCCAGCAGCTTAATCCCCTTTTACAATGAGCAGTTCTTC
CASSLIPFYNEQFF
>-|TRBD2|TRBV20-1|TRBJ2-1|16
TGCAGTGCTGGTCCGTTTACTAGCGGGGGGGCTAATGAGCAGTTCTTC
CSAGPFTSGGANEQFF
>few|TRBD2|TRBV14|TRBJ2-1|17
TGTGCCAGCAGCCCGGGACTAGCGGGAGCCCCTCTCAATGAGCAGTTCTTC
CASSPGLAGAPLNEQFF
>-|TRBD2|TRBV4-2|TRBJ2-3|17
TGTGCCAGCAGCCCCTCCGGAGCGGGGGCTAGCACAGATACGCAGTATTTT
CASSPSGAGASTDTQYF
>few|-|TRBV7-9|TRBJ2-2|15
TGTGCCAGCAGCTTTGGGACAACTCCCGGGGGGGAGCTGTTTTTT
CASSFGTTPGGELFF
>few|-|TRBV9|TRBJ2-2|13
TGTGCCAGCAGCGGCGAAAGAGGCGGGGAGCTGTTTTTT
CASSGERGGELFF
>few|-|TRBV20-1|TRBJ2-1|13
TGCAGTGCCCCAGGCCTTTTCGTCAATGAGCAGTTCTTC
CSAPGLFVNEQFF